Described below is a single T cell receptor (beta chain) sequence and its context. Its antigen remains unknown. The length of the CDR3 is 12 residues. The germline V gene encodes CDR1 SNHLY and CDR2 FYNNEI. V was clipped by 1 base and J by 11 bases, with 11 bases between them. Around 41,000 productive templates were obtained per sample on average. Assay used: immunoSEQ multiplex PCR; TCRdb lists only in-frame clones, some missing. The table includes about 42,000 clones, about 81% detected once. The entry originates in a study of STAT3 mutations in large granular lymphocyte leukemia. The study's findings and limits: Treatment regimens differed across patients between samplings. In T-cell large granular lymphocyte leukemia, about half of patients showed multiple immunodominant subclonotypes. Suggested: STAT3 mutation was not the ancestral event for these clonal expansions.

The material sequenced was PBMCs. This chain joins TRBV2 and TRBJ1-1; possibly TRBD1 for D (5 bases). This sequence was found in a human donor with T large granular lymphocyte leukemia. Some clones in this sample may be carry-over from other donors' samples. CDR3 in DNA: TGTGCCAGCAGTGAAGGAGGGGTCGGTGCTTTCTTT. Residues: CASSEGGVGAFF.